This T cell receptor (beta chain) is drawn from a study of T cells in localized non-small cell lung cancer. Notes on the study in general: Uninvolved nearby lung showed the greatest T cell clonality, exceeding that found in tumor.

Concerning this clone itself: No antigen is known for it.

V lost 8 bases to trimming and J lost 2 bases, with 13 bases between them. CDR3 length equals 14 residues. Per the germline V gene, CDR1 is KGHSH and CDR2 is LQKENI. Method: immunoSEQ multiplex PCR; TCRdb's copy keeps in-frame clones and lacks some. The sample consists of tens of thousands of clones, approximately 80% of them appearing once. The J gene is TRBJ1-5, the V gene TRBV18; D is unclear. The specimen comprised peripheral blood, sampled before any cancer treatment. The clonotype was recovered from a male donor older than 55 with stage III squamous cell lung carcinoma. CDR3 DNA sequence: TGTGCCAGCGGAAGGGAAGTTGGCAATCAGCCCCAGCATTTT. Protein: CASGREVGNQPQHF.